The 26 T cell receptor beta chains presented below share a single source sample, sequenced in a study of blood T cells in healthy people across ages. A second PCR of about 6 to 12 cycles used a sample-barcoded 5' primer and a J-beta primer mix. MiXCR, run by TCRdb on the 5' RACE reads, gives a single entry per CDR3 protein. The table has 1,500,000 or so distinct CDR3 sequences, approximately 59% seen once; the top ten hold about 6.3%. The sample taken for sequencing was blood. These receptors were taken from a man aged 18-30 years in good health.

This chain connects TRBV28 to TRBJ1-4; the D is unclear. The CDR3 spans 14 residues. V shed 8 bases and J shed 2 bases, with 12 bases lying between them. The germline V gene encodes CDR1 MDHEN and CDR2 SYDVKM. CDR3 coding DNA: TGTGCCAGCGGGTCTCCAATCACTAATGAAAAACTGTTTTTT. This translates into CASGSPITNEKLFF.

This clonotype came up a few times. The chain carries TRBV20-1 and TRBJ2-5, with D uncertain. The CDR3 has 11 residues. From germline, CDR1 is DFQATT and CDR2 SNEGSKA (reference sequence). V was shortened by 1 base and J by 5 bases, with 5 bases between the two germline ends. The CDR3 is CSARVVETQYF. The CDR3 region has the DNA TGCAGTGCTAGAGTTGTGGAGACCCAGTACTTC.

This clonotype has just a few counts. This rearrangement joins TRBV7-9 to TRBJ2-7; D may correspond to TRBD1 or TRBD2 (5 bases each). V lost 7 bases and J lost 8, with 21 bases in between. Looked up from germline, CDR1 is SEHNR and CDR2 is FQNEAQ (reference sequence). This CDR3 is 14 amino acids long. Here the CDR3 DNA reads TGTGCCAGCATCCGGGGCGGGCAATACGAGCAGCAGTACTTC. Its translation is CASIRGGQYEQQYF.

There are a few counts of this clonotype. The rearrangement joins TRBV20-1 to TRBJ2-7, with 13 bases lining up with TRBD2. The V and J ends lost 0 bases and 3 bases, in that order; junction bases with no gene match: 8. Germline V lookup: CDR1 DFQATT, CDR2 SNEGSKA (reference sequence). CDR3 length: 17 amino acids. This CDR3 is CSARDPGTSGNYYEQYF. The CDR3 nucleotides are TGCAGTGCTAGAGACCCCGGGACTAGCGGGAATTACTACGAGCAGTACTTC.

The chain uses TRBV6-5 and TRBJ2-1; the D is unclear. Per germline, CDR1 MNHEY and CDR2 SVGAGI. Trimming shortened V by 6 bases and J by 7 bases, and 13 bases separated the two germline ends. This CDR3 has 13 amino acids. Here the CDR3 reads CASSPEVPNEQFF. For the CDR3, the DNA is TGTGCCAGCAGCCCCGAGGTTCCTAATGAGCAGTTCTTC.

The CDR3 loop reads CASSLTGAYQETQYF. CDR3 bases: TGTGCCAGCAGCTTAACGGGGGCGTACCAAGAGACCCAGTACTTC. The chain uses TRBV7-6 and TRBJ2-5, with D possibly called TRBD1 or TRBD2 (6 bases each). V was cut by 2 bases and J by 0 bases, with 10 bases left in between. The CDR3 is 15 amino acids. The germline V gene encodes CDR1 SGHVS and CDR2 FNYEAQ. Full variable domain (outside the CDR3, taken from reference TRBV7-6 and TRBJ2-5): GAGVSQSPRYKVTKRGQDVALRCDPISGHVSLYWYRQALGQGPEFLTYFNYEAQQDKSGLPNDRFSAERPEGSISTLTIQRTEQRDSAMYRCASSLTGAYQETQYFGPGTRLLVL.

The genes are TRBV3-1 and TRBJ1-5; possibly TRBD1 for D (5 bases). V lost 3 bases and J 3 bases, leaving 18 bases between the germline ends. CDR1 is LGHDT and CDR2 is YNNKEL in the germline V gene (reference sequence). The CDR3 runs to 17 residues. The CDR3 DNA follows: TGTGCCAGCAGCCAGTCAACCAGGGTGGGCTACAATCAGCCCCAGCATTTT. Translated, it gives CASSQSTRVGYNQPQHF.

The V and J genes are TRBV3-1 and TRBJ2-2; tentatively, D is TRBD2 (6 bases). This CDR3 contains 15 residues. Germline V gene lookup returns CDR1 LGHDT and CDR2 YNNKEL (reference sequence). The V and J ends lost 2 bases and 4 bases respectively, with 11 bases between them. The CDR3 region has the DNA TGTGCCAGCAGCCAACTAGCGACGAGCACCGGGGAGCTGTTTTTT. Translated, it gives CASSQLATSTGELFF.

The chain has TRBV9 and TRBJ1-1; D is uncertain. V lost 0 bases and J lost 4, with 13 bases in between. Germline V gene sequence: CDR1 SGDLS, CDR2 YYNGEE. The CDR3 is made up of 15 amino acids. This CDR3 is CASSVVGGYSTEAFF. The CDR3 DNA reads as TGTGCCAGCAGCGTAGTTGGAGGGTATAGCACTGAAGCTTTCTTT. Looking up the rest from reference TRBV9 and TRBJ1-1 gives the full variable domain: DSGVTQTPKHLITATGQRVTLRCSPRSGDLSVYWYQQSLDQGLQFLIQYYNGEERAKGNILERFSAQQFPDLHSELNLSSLELGDSALYFCASSVVGGYSTEAFFGQGTRLTVV.

V gene TRBV6-1 combines with J gene TRBJ1-5; D unresolved. The CDR3 runs 13 residues. V shed 8 bases and J shed 5 bases, with 13 bases lying between them. CDR1 and CDR2 (germline): MNHNS, SASEGT. CDR3 nucleotide sequence: TGTGCCAGCCGTCAACAGCTAGATCAGCCCCAGCATTTT. This sequence encodes CASRQQLDQPQHF.

V gene TRBV20-1 combines with J gene TRBJ2-4; D is uncertain. Matching the DNA end better, TRBJ2-5 makes the J call doubtful. This CDR3 region has 14 residues. Germline lookup yields CDR1 DFQATT and CDR2 SNEGSKA (reference sequence). The CDR3 is CSARDRFSGETQYF. For the CDR3, the DNA is TGCAGTGCTAGAGATAGGTTCAGTGGGGAGACCCAGTACTTC.

The sample holds a few counts of this clonotype. The rearrangement joins TRBV5-6 to TRBJ2-3, with 9 bases matching TRBD2. The CDR3 consists of 15 residues. Germline CDR1 SGHDT, CDR2 YYEEEE. V shed 4 bases and J 4 bases; nucleotides not matched to a gene: 7. The CDR3 sequence: CASSRLAGSSDTQYF. CDR3 nucleotide sequence: TGTGCCAGCAGCCGCCTAGCGGGATCTTCAGATACGCAGTATTTT.

Turning to this clonotype: At one end the junction does not follow the germline gene, possibly because of a read error. V is TRBV27 and J is TRBJ2-7, with D perhaps assigned TRBD1 or TRBD2 (5 bases each). Germline V lookup: CDR1 MNHEY, CDR2 SMNVEV (reference sequence). This CDR3 has 15 residues. The CDR3 here is CANSLRDGDLYEQYF. The CDR3 DNA reads TGTGCCAACAGTTTAAGGGACGGGGACCTCTACGAGCAGTACTTC.

In this sample, this clonotype turned up many times. V usage is TRBV12-3 or TRBV12-4 and J usage is TRBJ2-6; D is unresolved. The CDR3 runs 13 residues. Trimming shortened V by 4 bases and J by 3 bases, and 4 bases separated the two germline ends. CDR3 coding DNA: TGTGCCAGCAGTTCATTTGGGGCCAACGTCCTGACTTTC. Protein sequence: CASSSFGANVLTF.

The CDR3 spells CASSLRGQNYNSPLHF. DNA for the CDR3: TGTGCCAGCAGCCTGCGGGGACAAAACTATAATTCACCCCTCCACTTT. The rearrangement links TRBV11-2 to TRBJ1-6; tentatively, D is TRBD1 (6 bases). Between the trimmed V and J ends, which lost 5 bases and 3 bases, there was a span of 14 bases. Germline loops: CDR1 SGHAT, CDR2 FQNNGV. The CDR3 is 16 residues long.

The chain links TRBV4-1 to TRBJ2-5, with a tentative D call TRBD1 (5 bases). The J call may be wrong; the DNA end is better matched by TRBJ2-7. The CDR3 has 16 residues. From germline, CDR1 is MGHRA and CDR2 YSYEKL. CDR3 loop: CASSEMSGPKWYEQYF. For the CDR3, the DNA is TGCGCCAGCAGCGAAATGTCAGGGCCGAAATGGTACGAGCAGTACTTC.

The chain uses TRBV29-1 and TRBJ2-3, with 9 bases fitting TRBD1. This CDR3 has 15 residues. J gave up 0 bases and V 6 bases, and 7 bases lay outside the gene matches. CDR1 and CDR2 (germline): SQVTM, ANQGSEA. CDR3 bases: TGCAGCGTCGAAACAGGGGGCGTCAGCACAGATACGCAGTATTTT. Translated: CSVETGGVSTDTQYF.

This rearrangement joins TRBV6-1 to TRBJ1-1; D unresolved. Germline CDR1 is MNHNS and CDR2 is SASEGT. This CDR3 is built from 13 residues. V lost 4 bases and J 1 base, leaving 7 bases between the germline ends. The CDR3 sequence: CASSVWWNTEAFF. The CDR3 nucleotides are TGTGCCAGCAGTGTGTGGTGGAACACTGAAGCTTTCTTT.

Here the CDR3 reads CASRWVGENTGELFF. The CDR3 DNA is TGTGCCAGCCGCTGGGTGGGGGAGAACACCGGGGAGCTGTTTTTT. V usage is TRBV28 and J usage is TRBJ2-2; tentatively, D is TRBD1 or TRBD2 (5 bases each). The CDR3 totals 15 residues. Germline values: CDR1 MDHEN, CDR2 SYDVKM. Trimming cost V 8 bases and J 1 base, with 14 bases left between them.

The chain employs TRBV7-2 and TRBJ2-7; TRBD1 matches at 10 bases. V lost 7 bases and J lost 6; bases outside the gene matches: 18. The CDR3 is 17 residues long. Germline V gene sequence: CDR1 SGHTA, CDR2 FQGNSA. This CDR3 reads CASNDRDRGSPHSEQYF. In DNA form, the CDR3 reads TGTGCCAGCAACGATAGGGACAGGGGTTCCCCCCACTCCGAGCAGTACTTC.

A few counts support this clonotype. V usage is TRBV13 and J usage is TRBJ2-1; TRBD2 matches 8 bases. V shed 1 base and J 0 bases; nucleotides not matched to a gene: 5. The germline V gene has CDR1 PRHDT and CDR2 FYEKMQ (reference sequence). CDR3 size: 17 residues. The CDR3 here is CASSLVSGLGSYNEQFF. For the CDR3, the DNA is TGTGCCAGCAGCTTAGTGTCGGGACTAGGCTCCTACAATGAGCAGTTCTTC.

In its sample, this clonotype was seen a few times. The rearrangement links TRBV11-2 to TRBJ1-1, with no clear D. V was clipped by 0 bases and J by 3 bases, with 11 bases between them. The germline gives CDR1 SGHAT, CDR2 FQNNGV. The CDR3 has 15 amino acids. CDR3 nucleotide sequence: TGTGCCAGCAGCTTAGATCCCTCCAAGGACACTGAAGCTTTCTTT. It translates to CASSLDPSKDTEAFF.

This clonotype has only a few counts. The V gene is TRBV10-3, the J gene TRBJ2-3, with 9 positions matching TRBD1. Germline lookup yields CDR1 ENHRY and CDR2 SYGVKD. Losses at the gene ends were 6 bases for V and 6 bases for J; bases not matched to a gene: 7. CDR3 length equals 14 residues. The CDR3: CAIRGQGGSDTQYF. In nucleotides, the CDR3 is TGTGCCATCAGGGGACAGGGAGGGTCGGATACGCAGTATTTT.

On this clonotype: A junction end diverges from the germline sequence, so it may reflect a read error. This chain joins TRBV7-2 and TRBJ1-2, with a possible D match to TRBD1 (6 bases). Germline values: CDR1 SGHTA, CDR2 FQGNSA. The CDR3 has 13 residues. CDR3: CASSPDSNYGYIF. The CDR3 coding sequence is TGTGCCAGCAGCCCGGACAGTAACTATGGCTACATCTTC.

This clonotype came up a few times. The chain couples TRBV12-3 or TRBV12-4 to TRBJ2-7; 11 nucleotides line up with TRBD1. CDR3 length: 12 residues. The junction had 6 bases not matched to a gene; V was cut back by 7 bases and J by 10 bases. CDR3 sequence reads: CASTIGTGGQYF. CDR3 nucleotide sequence: TGTGCCAGCACTATAGGGACAGGGGGACAGTACTTC.

V gene TRBV25-1 combines with J gene TRBJ1-4, with D possibly being TRBD1 (5 bases). Trimming took off 6 bases at V and 6 bases at J, with 14 bases between the two ends. Looked up from germline, CDR1 is MGHDK and CDR2 is SYGVNS. The CDR3 is 14 residues long. The CDR3: CASRSDSAYEKLFF. In DNA form, the CDR3 reads TGTGCCAGCAGGTCCGACAGCGCCTATGAAAAACTGTTTTTT.